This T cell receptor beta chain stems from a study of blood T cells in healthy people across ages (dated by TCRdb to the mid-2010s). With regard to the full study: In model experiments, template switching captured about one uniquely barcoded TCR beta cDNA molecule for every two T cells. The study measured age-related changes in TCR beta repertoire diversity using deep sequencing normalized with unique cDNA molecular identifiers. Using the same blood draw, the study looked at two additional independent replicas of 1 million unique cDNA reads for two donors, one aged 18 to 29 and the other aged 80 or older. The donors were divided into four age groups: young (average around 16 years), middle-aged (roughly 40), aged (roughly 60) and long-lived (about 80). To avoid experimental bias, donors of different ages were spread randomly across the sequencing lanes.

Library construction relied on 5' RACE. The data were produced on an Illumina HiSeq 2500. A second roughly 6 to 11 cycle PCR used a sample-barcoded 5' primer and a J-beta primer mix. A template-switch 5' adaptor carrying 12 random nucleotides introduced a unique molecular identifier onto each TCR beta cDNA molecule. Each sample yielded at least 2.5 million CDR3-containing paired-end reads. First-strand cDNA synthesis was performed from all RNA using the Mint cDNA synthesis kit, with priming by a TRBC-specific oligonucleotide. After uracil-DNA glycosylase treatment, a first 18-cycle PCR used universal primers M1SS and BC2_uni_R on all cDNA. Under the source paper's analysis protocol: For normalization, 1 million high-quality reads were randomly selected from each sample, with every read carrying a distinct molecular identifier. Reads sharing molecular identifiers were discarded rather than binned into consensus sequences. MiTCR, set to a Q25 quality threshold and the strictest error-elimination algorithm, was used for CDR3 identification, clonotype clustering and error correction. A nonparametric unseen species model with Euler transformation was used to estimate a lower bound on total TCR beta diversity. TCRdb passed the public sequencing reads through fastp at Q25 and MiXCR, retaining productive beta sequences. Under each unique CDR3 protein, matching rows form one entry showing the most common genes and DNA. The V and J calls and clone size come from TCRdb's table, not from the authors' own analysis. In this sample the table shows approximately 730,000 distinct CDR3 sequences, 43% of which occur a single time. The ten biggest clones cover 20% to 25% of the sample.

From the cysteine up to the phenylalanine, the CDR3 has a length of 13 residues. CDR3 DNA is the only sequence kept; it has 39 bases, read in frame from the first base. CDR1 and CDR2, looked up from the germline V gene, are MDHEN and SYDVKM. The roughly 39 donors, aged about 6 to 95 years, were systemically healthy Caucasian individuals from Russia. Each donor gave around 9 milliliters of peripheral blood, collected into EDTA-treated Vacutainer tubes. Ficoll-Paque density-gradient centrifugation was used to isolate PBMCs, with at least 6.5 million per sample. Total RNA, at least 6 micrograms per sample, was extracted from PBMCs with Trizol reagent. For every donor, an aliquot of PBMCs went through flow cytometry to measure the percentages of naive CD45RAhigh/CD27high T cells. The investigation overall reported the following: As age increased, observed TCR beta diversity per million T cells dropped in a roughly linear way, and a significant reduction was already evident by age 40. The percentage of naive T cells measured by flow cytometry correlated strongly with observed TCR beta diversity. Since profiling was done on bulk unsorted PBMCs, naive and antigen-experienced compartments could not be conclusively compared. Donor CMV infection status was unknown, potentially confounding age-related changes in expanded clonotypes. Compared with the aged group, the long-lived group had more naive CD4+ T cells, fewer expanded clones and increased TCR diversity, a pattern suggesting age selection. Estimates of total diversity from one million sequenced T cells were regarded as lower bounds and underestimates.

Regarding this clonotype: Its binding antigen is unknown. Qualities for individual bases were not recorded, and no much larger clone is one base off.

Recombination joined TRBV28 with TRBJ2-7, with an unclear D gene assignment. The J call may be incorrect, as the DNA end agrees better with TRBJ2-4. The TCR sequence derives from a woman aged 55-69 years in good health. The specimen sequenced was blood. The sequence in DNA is TGTGCCAGCAGTTCGGGCCCCAGGAACATTCAGTACTTC. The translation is CASSSGPRNIQYF.